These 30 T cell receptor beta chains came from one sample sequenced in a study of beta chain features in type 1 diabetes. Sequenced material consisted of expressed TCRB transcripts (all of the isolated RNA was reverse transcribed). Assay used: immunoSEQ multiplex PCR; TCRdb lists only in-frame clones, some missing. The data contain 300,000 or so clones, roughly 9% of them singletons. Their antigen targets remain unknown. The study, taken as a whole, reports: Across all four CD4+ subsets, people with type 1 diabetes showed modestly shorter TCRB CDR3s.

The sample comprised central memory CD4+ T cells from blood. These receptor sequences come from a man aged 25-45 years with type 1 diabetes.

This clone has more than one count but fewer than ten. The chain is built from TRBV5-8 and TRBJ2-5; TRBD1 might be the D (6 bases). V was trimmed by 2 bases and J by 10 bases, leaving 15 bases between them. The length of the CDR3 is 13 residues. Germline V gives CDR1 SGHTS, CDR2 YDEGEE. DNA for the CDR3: TGTGCCAGCAGCTTCAAAAGGGGGAAGGGCCAGTACTTC. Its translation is CASSFKRGKGQYF.

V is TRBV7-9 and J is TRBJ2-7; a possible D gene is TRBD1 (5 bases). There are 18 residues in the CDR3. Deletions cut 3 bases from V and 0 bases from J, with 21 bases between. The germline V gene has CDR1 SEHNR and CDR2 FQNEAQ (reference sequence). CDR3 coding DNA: TGTGCCAGCAGCTTGATAGGCGGAAGGGGATTTGCCTCCTACGAGCAGTACTTC. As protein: CASSLIGGRGFASYEQYF.

CDR3 bases: TGCGCCAGCAGCTTGGCACCACAGGTCGAGCAGTACTTC. Its translation is CASSLAPQVEQYF. The chain is built from TRBV5-1 and TRBJ2-7; D might be TRBD1 (5 bases). Germline CDR1 is SGHRS and CDR2 is YFSETQ. Trimming took off 0 bases at V and 6 bases at J, with 10 bases between the two ends. The CDR3 extends over 13 amino acids.

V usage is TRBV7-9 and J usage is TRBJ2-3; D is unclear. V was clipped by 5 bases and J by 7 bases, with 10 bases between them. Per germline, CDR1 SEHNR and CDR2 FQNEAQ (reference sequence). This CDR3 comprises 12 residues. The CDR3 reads CASSSKENTQYF. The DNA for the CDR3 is TGTGCCAGCAGCAGTAAAGAAAATACGCAGTATTTT.

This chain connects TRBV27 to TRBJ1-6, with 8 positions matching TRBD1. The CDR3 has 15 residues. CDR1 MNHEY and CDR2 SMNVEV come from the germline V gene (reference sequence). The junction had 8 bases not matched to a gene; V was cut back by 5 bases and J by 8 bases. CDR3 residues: CASSLLQGADSPLHF. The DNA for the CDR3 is TGTGCCAGCAGTCTCCTCCAGGGGGCGGATTCACCCCTCCACTTT.

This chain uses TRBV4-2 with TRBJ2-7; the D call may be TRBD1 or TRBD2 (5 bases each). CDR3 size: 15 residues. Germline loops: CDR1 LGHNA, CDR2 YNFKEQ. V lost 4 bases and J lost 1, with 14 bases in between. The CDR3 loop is CASSRDGTASYEQYF. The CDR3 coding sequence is TGTGCCAGCAGCCGAGACGGGACGGCGTCCTACGAGCAGTACTTC.

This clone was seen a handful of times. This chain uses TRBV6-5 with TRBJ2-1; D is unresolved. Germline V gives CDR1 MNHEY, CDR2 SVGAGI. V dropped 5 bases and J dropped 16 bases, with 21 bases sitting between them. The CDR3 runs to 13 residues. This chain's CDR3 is CASSEVSVRPPFF. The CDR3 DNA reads TGTGCCAGCAGTGAAGTGAGCGTCAGGCCCCCATTCTTC.

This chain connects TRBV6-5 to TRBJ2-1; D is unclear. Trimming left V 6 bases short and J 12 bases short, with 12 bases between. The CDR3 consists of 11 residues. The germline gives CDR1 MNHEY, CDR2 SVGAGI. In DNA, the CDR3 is TGTGCCAGCAGGGGTCTAGGTGGGCAGTTCTTC. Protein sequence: CASRGLGGQFF.

The CDR3 here is CASSQGGIVLYF. The CDR3 DNA reads as TGCGCCAGCAGCCAAGGGGGGATTGTCTTGTATTTT. V gene TRBV4-3 combines with J gene TRBJ2-3; possibly TRBD1 or TRBD2 for D (5 bases each). The V gene lost 1 base and the J gene lost 14 bases, with 13 bases spanning the gap. Germline V gene sequence: CDR1 LGHNA, CDR2 YSLEER. The CDR3 length is 12 residues.

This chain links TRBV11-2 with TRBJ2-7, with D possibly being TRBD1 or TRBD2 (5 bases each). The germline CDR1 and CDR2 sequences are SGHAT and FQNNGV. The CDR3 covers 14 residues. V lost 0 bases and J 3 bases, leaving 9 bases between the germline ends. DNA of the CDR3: TGTGCCAGCAGCTTAGATGGGGACCTCTACGAGCAGTACTTC. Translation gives CASSLDGDLYEQYF.

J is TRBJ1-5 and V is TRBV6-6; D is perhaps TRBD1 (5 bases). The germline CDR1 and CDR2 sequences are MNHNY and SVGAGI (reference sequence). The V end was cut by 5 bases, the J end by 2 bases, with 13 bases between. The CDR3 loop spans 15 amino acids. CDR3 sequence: CASSTDKRGNQPQHF. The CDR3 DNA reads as TGTGCCAGCAGTACGGACAAAAGAGGCAATCAGCCCCAGCATTTT.

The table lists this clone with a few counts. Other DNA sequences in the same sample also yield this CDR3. For the CDR3, the DNA is TGTGCCAGCAGCGAAGACAGGGGGGAGACCCAGTACTTC. This translates into CASSEDRGETQYF. This chain uses TRBV5-6 with TRBJ2-5; 9 nucleotides line up with TRBD1. V trimming: 4 bases; J trimming: 5 bases; junction bases outside the gene matches: 3. The CDR3 covers 13 residues. CDR1 and CDR2 (germline): SGHDT, YYEEEE.

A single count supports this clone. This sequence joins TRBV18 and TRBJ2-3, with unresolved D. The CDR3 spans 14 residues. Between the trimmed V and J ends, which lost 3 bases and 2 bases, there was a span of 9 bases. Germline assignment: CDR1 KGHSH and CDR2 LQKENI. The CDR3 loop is CASSPSRSTDTQYF. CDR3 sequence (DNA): TGTGCCAGCTCACCTTCACGGTCCACAGATACGCAGTATTTT.

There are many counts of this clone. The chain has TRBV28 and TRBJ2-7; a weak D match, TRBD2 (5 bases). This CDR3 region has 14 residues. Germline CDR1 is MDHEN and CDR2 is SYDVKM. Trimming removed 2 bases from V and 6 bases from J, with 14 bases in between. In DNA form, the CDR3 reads TGTGCCAGCAGTTTAGCCCAGGATGGAGGCGAGCAGTACTTC. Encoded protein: CASSLAQDGGEQYF.

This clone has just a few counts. The CDR3 loop reads CASRVGWSTDTQYF. The DNA of the CDR3 is TGTGCCAGCAGGGTGGGTTGGAGCACAGATACGCAGTATTTT. V usage is TRBV27 and J usage is TRBJ2-3; no reliable D call. Germline CDR1 and CDR2: MNHEY and SMNVEV (reference sequence). The CDR3 is 14 residues long. V lost 6 bases and J lost 0, with 10 bases in between.

The CDR3 DNA follows: TGTGCCAGCAGCGGCGGACAGCGCAGGGACACTGAAGCTTTCTTT. Translation: CASSGGQRRDTEAFF. This sequence joins TRBV11-2 and TRBJ1-1; tentatively, D is TRBD1 (6 bases). Trimming removed 5 bases from V and 3 bases from J, with 16 bases in between. Germline V CDR1 and CDR2: SGHAT, FQNNGV. CDR3 length: 15 amino acids.

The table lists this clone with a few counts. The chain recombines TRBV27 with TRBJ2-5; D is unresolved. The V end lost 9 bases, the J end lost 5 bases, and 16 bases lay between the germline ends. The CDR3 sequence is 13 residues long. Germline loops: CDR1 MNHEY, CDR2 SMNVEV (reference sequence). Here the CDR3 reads CASAKQSEETQYF. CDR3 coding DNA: TGTGCCAGTGCGAAACAGTCCGAGGAGACCCAGTACTTC.

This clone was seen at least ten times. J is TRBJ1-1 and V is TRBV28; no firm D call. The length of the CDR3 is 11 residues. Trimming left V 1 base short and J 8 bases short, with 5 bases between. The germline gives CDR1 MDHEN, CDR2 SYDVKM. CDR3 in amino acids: CASSLLREAFF. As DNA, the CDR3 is TGTGCCAGCAGTTTATTGAGGGAAGCTTTCTTT.

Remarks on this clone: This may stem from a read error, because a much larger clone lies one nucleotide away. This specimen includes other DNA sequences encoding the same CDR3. Here the CDR3 reads CASSLDQNTEAFF. DNA for the CDR3: TGTGCCAGCAGCTTAGACCAGAACACTGAAGCTTTCTTT. The gene calls are TRBV5-6 and TRBJ1-1; no clear D gene. The CDR3 loop spans 13 amino acids. Germline V gene data show CDR1 as SGHDT and CDR2 as YYEEEE. Deletions cut 2 bases from V and 1 base from J, with 6 bases between.

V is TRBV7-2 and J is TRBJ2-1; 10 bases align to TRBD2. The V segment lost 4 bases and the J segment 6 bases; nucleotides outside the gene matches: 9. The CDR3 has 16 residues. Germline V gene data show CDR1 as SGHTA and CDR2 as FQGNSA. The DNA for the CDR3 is TGTGCCAGCAGCTCAGCGGGGGGGCCTGGAGGCAATGAGCAGTTCTTC. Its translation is CASSSAGGPGGNEQFF.

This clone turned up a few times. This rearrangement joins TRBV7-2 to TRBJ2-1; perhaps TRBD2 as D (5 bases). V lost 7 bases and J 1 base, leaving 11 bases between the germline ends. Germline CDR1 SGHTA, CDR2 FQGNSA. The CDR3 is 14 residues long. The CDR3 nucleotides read TGTGCCAGCACCACGGGAACTTCCTACAATGAGCAGTTCTTC. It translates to CASTTGTSYNEQFF.

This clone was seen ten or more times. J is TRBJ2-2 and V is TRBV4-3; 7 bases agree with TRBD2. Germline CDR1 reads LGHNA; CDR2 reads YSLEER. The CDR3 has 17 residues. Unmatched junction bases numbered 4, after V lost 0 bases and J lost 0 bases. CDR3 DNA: TGCGCCAGCAGCCAAGATTTCGCGGGAGCGAACACCGGGGAGCTGTTTTTT. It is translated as CASSQDFAGANTGELFF.

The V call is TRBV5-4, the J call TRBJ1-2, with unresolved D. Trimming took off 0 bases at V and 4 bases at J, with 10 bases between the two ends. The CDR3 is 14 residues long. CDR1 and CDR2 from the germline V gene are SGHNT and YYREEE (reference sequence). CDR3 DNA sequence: TGTGCCAGCAGCTTGGGGGGTTCTGGCTATGGCTACACCTTC. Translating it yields CASSLGGSGYGYTF. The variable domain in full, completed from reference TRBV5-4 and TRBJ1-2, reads ETGVTQSPTHLIKTRGQQVTLRCSSQSGHNTVSWYQQALGQGPQFIFQYYREEENGRGNFPPRFSGLQFPNYSSELNVNALELDDSALYLCASSLGGSGYGYTFGSGTRLTVV.

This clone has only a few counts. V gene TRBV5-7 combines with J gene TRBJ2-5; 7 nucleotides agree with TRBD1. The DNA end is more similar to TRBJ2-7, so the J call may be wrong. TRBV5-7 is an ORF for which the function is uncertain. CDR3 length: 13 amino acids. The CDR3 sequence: CASTGQAPYEQYF. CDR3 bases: TGTGCCAGCACCGGACAGGCACCCTACGAGCAGTACTTC.

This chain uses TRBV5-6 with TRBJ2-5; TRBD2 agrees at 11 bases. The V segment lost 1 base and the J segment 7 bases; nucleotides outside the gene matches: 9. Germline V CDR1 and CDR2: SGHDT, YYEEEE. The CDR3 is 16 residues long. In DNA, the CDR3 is TGTGCCAGCAGCTTGCAGGCTAGCGGGGGGCATGGGACCCAGTACTTC. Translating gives CASSLQASGGHGTQYF.

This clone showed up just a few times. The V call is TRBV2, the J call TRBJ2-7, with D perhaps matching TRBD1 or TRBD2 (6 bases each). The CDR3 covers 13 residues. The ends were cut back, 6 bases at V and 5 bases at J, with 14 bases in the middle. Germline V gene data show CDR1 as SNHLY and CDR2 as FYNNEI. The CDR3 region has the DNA TGTGCCAGCAGAAACAGGGAGGCGAACGAGCAGTACTTC. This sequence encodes CASRNREANEQYF.

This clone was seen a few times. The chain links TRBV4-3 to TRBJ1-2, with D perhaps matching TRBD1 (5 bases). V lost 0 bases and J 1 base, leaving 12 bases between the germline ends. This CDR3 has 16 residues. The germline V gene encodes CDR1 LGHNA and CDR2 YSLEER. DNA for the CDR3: TGCGCCAGCAGCCAAGATATGGCAGGGCTTAACTATGGCTACACCTTC. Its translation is CASSQDMAGLNYGYTF.

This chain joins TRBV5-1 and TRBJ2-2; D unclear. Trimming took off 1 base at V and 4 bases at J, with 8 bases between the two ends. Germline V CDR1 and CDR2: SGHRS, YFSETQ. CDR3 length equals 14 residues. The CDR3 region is CASSLIPGTGELFF. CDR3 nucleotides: TGCGCCAGCAGCTTGATACCAGGCACCGGGGAGCTGTTTTTT. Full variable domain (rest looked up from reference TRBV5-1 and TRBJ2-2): KAGVTQTPRYLIKTRGQQVTLSCSPISGHRSVSWYQQTPGQGLQFLFEYFSETQRNKGNFPGRFSGRQFSNSRSEMNVSTLELGDSALYLCASSLIPGTGELFFGEGSRLTVL.

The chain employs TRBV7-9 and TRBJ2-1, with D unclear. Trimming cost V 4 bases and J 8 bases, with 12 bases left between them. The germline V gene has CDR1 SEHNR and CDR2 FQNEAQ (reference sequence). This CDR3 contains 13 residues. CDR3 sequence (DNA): TGTGCCAGCAGCTCGAGAGCTAAAGATGAGCAGTTCTTC. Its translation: CASSSRAKDEQFF.

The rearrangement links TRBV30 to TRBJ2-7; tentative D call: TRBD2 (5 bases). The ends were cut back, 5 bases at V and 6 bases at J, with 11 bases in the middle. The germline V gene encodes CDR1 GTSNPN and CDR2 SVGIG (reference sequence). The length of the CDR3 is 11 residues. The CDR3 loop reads CAWDTRSEQYF. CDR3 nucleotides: TGTGCCTGGGATACTAGGAGCGAGCAGTACTTC.